This TCR beta chain was retrieved from a study of radiotherapy plus CTLA-4 blockade in lung cancer (dated by TCRdb to the late 2010s). The study in broad terms: Among enrolled patients, around 20% had an objective response and 25% to 40% reached disease control. Overall results and qualifications from the work: After treatment with radiotherapy and ipilimumab, TCR clones that originated in tumors expanded in peripheral blood. The strongest predictors of response, as reported, were early dynamic changes in blood T cell clones along with a rise in serum interferon-beta after radiation.

The study evaluated CTLA-4 blockade (ipilimumab) given together with focal radiation therapy in patients who had chemo-refractory metastatic non-small-cell lung cancer. CDR1 is given as SNHLY and CDR2 as FYNNEI, both from the germline V gene. From cysteine to phenylalanine, the CDR3 is 14 amino acids long. The sequence is cut down to CDR3 DNA, 42 bases in frame from base 1. From V the trimming removes 4 bases and from J it removes 6 bases, while the gene matches leave 6 bases of the junction unaccounted for. Of note for this clone: Its recognized antigen is unknown. No quality values exist for individual bases; no much larger clone is one base distant.

The method behind the library was the immunoSEQ multiplex PCR assay. This immuneACCESS table, as held by TCRdb, lists in-frame sequences with V and J called but not all clones. Of the missing ones, under half trace to an unresolved V gene in checked studies; the others have no known cause. For this sample the table gives about 85,000 clones, of which approximately 83% were detected only once. About 2% of the sample comes from the top ten. The TCR sequence derives from a human donor with non-small cell lung cancer who had a partial response to radiotherapy plus ipilimumab. The sample consisted of peripheral blood, taken from a patient treated with radiotherapy plus ipilimumab. The rearrangement combines TRBV2 with TRBJ2-7, with 10 bases in between that match TRBD1. The CDR3 corresponds to CASSVGTGVGEQYF. The sequenced DNA: TGTGCCAGCAGTGTAGGGACAGGGGTGGGCGAGCAGTACTTC.